The rows below give T cell receptor beta chains drawn from one sample of a study of identical twins' blood T cells. TCRdb reanalysed the 5' RACE reads using MiXCR and keeps one entry per CDR3 protein. The data contain 350,000 to 400,000 distinct CDR3 sequences, roughly 31% of them seen just once; the ten biggest clones take up 6.1%. The specimen sequenced was PBMCs. Every receptor here comes from a woman aged 18-49 years in good health. Each CDR3 is given with its conserved first and last residue. A D gene is named only where the DNA matches it firmly. Clone size is shown for a subset of rows, as once, few, many or a class of expanded clone.

abundance,d_gene,j_gene,v_gene,len,CDR3nt,CDR3aa
-,-,TRBJ1-5,TRBV9,15,TGTGCCAGCAGCGTGAACGGAGATAGCAATCAGCCCCAGCATTTT,CASSVNGDSNQPQHF
few,-,TRBJ1-4,TRBV20-1,13,TGCAGTGCCATGGTTAGTGGAAATGAAAAACTGTTTTTT,CSAMVSGNEKLFF
-,-,TRBJ2-4,TRBV5-1,15,TGCGCCAGCAGCTCAGGTCTGGTAGCCAAAAACATTCAGTACTTC,CASSSGLVAKNIQYF
-,-,TRBJ2-1,TRBV20-1,13,TGCAGTGCCCCGGCGACCTCCAGCTATGAGCAGTTCTTC,CSAPATSSYEQFF
many,-,TRBJ1-1,TRBV29-1,15,TGCAGCGTCGACCTTACGGACATGTTGAACACTGAAGCTTTCTTT,CSVDLTDMLNTEAFF
few,-,TRBJ1-5,TRBV7-9,15,TGTGCCAGCAGCTTTGGCAGGGGATGGAATCAGCCCCAGCATTTT,CASSFGRGWNQPQHF
-,-,TRBJ1-1,TRBV18,15,TGTGCCAGCTCACCACCGATCCGGGGGAACACTGAAGCTTTCTTT,CASSPPIRGNTEAFF
few,-,TRBJ1-2,TRBV14,14,TGTGCCAGCAGCCAAGTGGAACAGGGCTATGGCTACACCTTC,CASSQVEQGYGYTF
-,-,TRBJ2-7,TRBV29-1,13,TGCAGCGTTGCCGCGGGAAGTACCTACGAGCAGTACTTC,CSVAAGSTYEQYF
few,-,TRBJ1-3,TRBV20-1,12,TGCAGTGCCTCGGGGTGGGGAAACACCATATATTTT,CSASGWGNTIYF
-,-,TRBJ2-7,TRBV7-8,13,TGTGCCAGCAGCTCCGGACGGGCCTACGAGCAGTACTTC,CASSSGRAYEQYF
-,-,TRBJ1-2,TRBV21-1,14,TGTGCCAGCAGCATATTAGACAGGCGACGTGGCTACACCTTC,CASSILDRRRGYTF
-,-,TRBJ1-1,TRBV2,15,TGTGCCAGCAGTGTCATGTATCTCATGAACACTGAAGCTTTCTTT,CASSVMYLMNTEAFF
-,-,TRBJ2-1,TRBV9,15,TGTGCCTGCAGCCCGACCCTCTACGGGGCACATGAGCAGTTCTTC,CACSPTLYGAHEQFF
few,-,TRBJ1-3,TRBV9,15,TGTGCCAGCAGCGTAGCTACCAGAGACCGAAACACCATATATTTT,CASSVATRDRNTIYF
few,-,TRBJ2-2,TRBV9,15,TGTGCCAGCAGCGTTTACGGGGGCGCAACCGGGGAGCTGTTTTTT,CASSVYGGATGELFF
few,-,TRBJ1-2,TRBV29-1,13,TGCAGCGTTGCCCATCTTAGGGGTTATGGCTACACCTTC,CSVAHLRGYGYTF
-,-,TRBJ1-4,TRBV7-9,13,TGTGCCAGCAGCCCAACAGGGCTTGAAAAACTGTTTTTT,CASSPTGLEKLFF
-,-,TRBJ1-1,TRBV6-6,14,TGTGCCAGCAGTTCAAGACGGATTAACACTGAAGCTTTCTTT,CASSSRRINTEAFF
few,-,TRBJ1-4,TRBV27,14,TGTGCCAGCCGGGCGGTGGTAACTAATGAAAAACTGTTTTTT,CASRAVVTNEKLFF
many,-,TRBJ1-1,TRBV6-5,13,TGTGCCAGCAGTTGGACAGCGGGCACTGAAGCTTTCTTT,CASSWTAGTEAFF
many,-,TRBJ1-1,TRBV7-9,12,TGTGCCAGCAGCTCCACAGGGTATGAAGCTTTCTTT,CASSSTGYEAFF
-,-,TRBJ2-1,TRBV7-9,17,TGTGCCAGCAGCTTATCCCGAGGGGGAGTCTCCTACAATGAGCAGTTCTTC,CASSLSRGGVSYNEQFF
few,TRBD2,TRBJ2-2,TRBV12-5,13,TGTGCTAGTGGTAACGGGGGGTTCGGGGAGCTGTTTTTT,CASGNGGFGELFF
once,-,TRBJ2-1,TRBV19,15,TGTGCCAGTAGTATCGGGGCCCTCACTTACAATGAGCAGTTCTTC,CASSIGALTYNEQFF
-,TRBD1,TRBJ1-1,TRBV20-1,12,TGCGGTGCCCTGAGACAGGGTGGAGTAGCTTTCTTT,CGALRQGGVAFF
-,-,TRBJ2-1,TRBV7-3,15,TGTGCCAGCAGCCAAACAGGAGGCTCCTACAATGAGCAGTTCTTC,CASSQTGGSYNEQFF
-,TRBD2,TRBJ2-7,TRBV29-1,13,TGCAGCGCCTGGACTAGCGGATCTTCCGAGCAGTACTTC,CSAWTSGSSEQYF
few,-,TRBJ2-1,TRBV5-1,14,TGCGCCAGCAGCTTGGCTCAGCGTATAGATGAGCAGTTCTTC,CASSLAQRIDEQFF
-,-,TRBJ1-2,TRBV27,16,TGTGCCAGCAGAACCACATCCCGGACAGTTCTCGTTGGCTACACCTTC,CASRTTSRTVLVGYTF
-,-,TRBJ2-2,TRBV6-5,14,TGTGCCAGCAGGACGAGACTCCTCACCGGGGAGCTGTTTTTT,CASRTRLLTGELFF
few,TRBD1,TRBJ2-3,TRBV6-6,15,TGTGCCAGCAGCTGGGACAGCCGATCCACAGATACGCAGTATTTT,CASSWDSRSTDTQYF
many,-,TRBJ1-5,TRBV9,15,TGTGCCAGCAGCGTCTTAGGGGATTCGGGTCAGCCCCAGCATTTT,CASSVLGDSGQPQHF
few,-,TRBJ1-1,TRBV5-1,14,TGCGCCAGCAGCTTGCAGACAGAGGGGGTCGAAGCTTTCTTT,CASSLQTEGVEAFF
-,-,TRBJ2-7,TRBV3-1,13,TGTGCCAGCACTGGCGGGGCCGCCTACGAGCAGTACTTC,CASTGGAAYEQYF
few,-,TRBJ1-3,TRBV5-1,14,TGCGCCAGCAGCTTGGTGGGGCTGGGAAACACCATATATTTT,CASSLVGLGNTIYF
-,-,TRBJ2-1,TRBV19,13,TGTGCCAGTAGTATAGGTCTAGTGAATGAGCAGTTCTTC,CASSIGLVNEQFF
-,-,TRBJ1-4,TRBV5-1,14,TGCGCCAGCAGAGGACAGTCAACTAATGAAAAACTGTTTTTT,CASRGQSTNEKLFF
few,-,TRBJ1-5,TRBV20-1,12,TGCAGTGCTACCGGTAGGAATCAGCCCCATCATTTT,CSATGRNQPHHF
-,-,TRBJ1-1,TRBV11-1,14,TGTGCCAGCAGCTTAGTGCTGGGATACACTGAAGCTCTCTTT,CASSLVLGYTEALF
few,-,TRBJ2-3,TRBV14,14,TGTGCCAGCAGCCACGGTCGTCACACAGATACGCAGTATTTT,CASSHGRHTDTQYF
-,-,TRBJ1-2,TRBV9,18,TGTGCCAGCAGCGGCTTACAGGGTAGAGGAGTCGGTAACTATGGCTACACCTTC,CASSGLQGRGVGNYGYTF
few,-,TRBJ2-1,TRBV7-8,13,TGTGCCAGCAGCTTTTCCCCAGGAAATGAGCAGTTCTTC,CASSFSPGNEQFF
-,-,TRBJ1-1,TRBV7-9,15,TGTGCCAGCAGCTTCATGCAGGGAATGAACACTGAAGCTTTCTTT,CASSFMQGMNTEAFF
few,-,TRBJ1-1,TRBV20-1,11,TGCATGCCGGGACAGAACACTGAAGCTTTCTTT,CMPGQNTEAFF
-,-,TRBJ1-2,TRBV20-1,13,TGCAGTGCTACAGGGCAAGTGGGCTATGGCTACACCTTC,CSATGQVGYGYTF
few,TRBD2,TRBJ2-3,TRBV10-3,16,TGTGCCATCAGTGGTGGTAGCGGGAGGAGGACAGATACGCAGTATTTT,CAISGGSGRRTDTQYF
-,-,TRBJ2-7,TRBV27,14,TGTGCCAGCAGTTTTGGAAAAGGTCGGTACGAGCAGTACTTC,CASSFGKGRYEQYF
-,-,TRBJ2-7,TRBV20-1,9,TGCAGTGCGGGGTACGAGCAGTACTTC,CSAGYEQYF
-,-,TRBJ1-2,TRBV4-3,17,TGCGCCAGCAGCCAAGATAGGAAAAGACTTCCTCGGGCTGGCTACACCTTC,CASSQDRKRLPRAGYTF
-,TRBD2,TRBJ2-1,TRBV30,14,TGTGCCTGGAGACAGGGACTAGCTTCGAATGAGCAGTTCTTC,CAWRQGLASNEQFF
-,-,TRBJ2-1,TRBV12-3/TRBV12-4,17,TGTGCCAGCAGCCCTCTGGAAGCGGGCCACTCCTACAATGAGCAGTTCTTC,CASSPLEAGHSYNEQFF